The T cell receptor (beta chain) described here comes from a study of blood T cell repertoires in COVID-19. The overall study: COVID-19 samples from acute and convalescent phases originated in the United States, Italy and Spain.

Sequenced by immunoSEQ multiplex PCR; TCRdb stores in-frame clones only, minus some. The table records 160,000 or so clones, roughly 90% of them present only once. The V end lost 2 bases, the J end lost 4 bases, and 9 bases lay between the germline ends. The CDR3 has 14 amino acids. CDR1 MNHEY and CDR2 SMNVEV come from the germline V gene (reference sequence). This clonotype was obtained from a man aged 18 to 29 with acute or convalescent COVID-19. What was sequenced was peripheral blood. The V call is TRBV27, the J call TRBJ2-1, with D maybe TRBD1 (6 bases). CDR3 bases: TGTGCCAGCAGTTTAAGTGGACAGTACAATGAGCAGTTCTTC. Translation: CASSLSGQYNEQFF.